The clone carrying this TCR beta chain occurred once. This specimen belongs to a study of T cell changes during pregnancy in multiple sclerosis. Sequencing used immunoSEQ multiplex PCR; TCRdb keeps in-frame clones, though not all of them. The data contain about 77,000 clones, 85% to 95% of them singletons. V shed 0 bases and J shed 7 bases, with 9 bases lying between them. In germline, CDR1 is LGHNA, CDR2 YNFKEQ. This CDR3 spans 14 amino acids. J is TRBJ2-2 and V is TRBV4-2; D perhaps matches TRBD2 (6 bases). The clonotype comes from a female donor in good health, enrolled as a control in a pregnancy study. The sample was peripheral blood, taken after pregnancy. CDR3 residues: CASSQDQGGGELFF. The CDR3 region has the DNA TGTGCCAGCAGCCAAGATCAGGGAGGCGGGGAGCTGTTTTTT.